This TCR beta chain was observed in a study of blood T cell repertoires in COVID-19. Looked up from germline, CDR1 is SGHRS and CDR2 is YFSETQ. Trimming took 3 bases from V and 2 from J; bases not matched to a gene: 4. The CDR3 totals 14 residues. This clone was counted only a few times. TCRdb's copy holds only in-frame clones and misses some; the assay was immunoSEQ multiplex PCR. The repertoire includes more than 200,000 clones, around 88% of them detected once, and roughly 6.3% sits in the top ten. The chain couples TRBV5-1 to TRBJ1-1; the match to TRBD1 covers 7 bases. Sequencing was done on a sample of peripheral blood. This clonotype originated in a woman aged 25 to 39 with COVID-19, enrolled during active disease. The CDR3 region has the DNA TGCGCCAGCAGCTCGACAGGGACCAACACTGAAGCTTTCTTT. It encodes CASSSTGTNTEAFF.